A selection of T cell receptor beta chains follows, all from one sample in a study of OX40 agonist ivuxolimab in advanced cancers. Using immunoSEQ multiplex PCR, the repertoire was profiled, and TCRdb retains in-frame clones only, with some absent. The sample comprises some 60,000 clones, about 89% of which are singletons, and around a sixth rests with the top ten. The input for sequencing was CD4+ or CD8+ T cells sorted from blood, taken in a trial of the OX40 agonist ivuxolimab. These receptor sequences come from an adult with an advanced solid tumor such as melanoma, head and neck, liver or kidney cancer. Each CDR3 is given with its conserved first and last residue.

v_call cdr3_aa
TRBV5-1 CASSRDGQGAEEQYF
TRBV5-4 CASSGRGANEQFF
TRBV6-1 CASHLNTEAFF
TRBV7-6 CASIGMGVYNEQFF
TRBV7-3 CASSLTGLAGNNEQFF
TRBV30 CAWSWGGSYNEQFF
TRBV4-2 CASSQARFGQGYEQYF
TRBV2 CARPGNDWGYTF
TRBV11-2 CASGGARGYTF
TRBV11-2 CASSFLQGSYEQYF
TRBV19 CASSSWWQGAYEQYF
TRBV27 CASSINRGRDGYTF
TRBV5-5 CASRGQGSEKLFF
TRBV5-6 CASSFGSNEKLFF
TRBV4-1 CASSQEPAYNEQFF
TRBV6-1 CASSETGGFYEQYF
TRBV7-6 CASRGTGLRNEQFF
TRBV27 CASSEGNMIAGRNEQFF
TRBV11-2 CASSLVGGVNTEAFF
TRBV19 CASSISPDSGGPSSYNEQFF
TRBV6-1 CASSREGTVIYTF
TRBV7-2 CASSLYGGSFYGYTF
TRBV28 CASWARGDTEAFF
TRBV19 CASSIIGGDEQYF
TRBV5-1 CASSILPGPTETQYF
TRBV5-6 CASSFTYREAGELFF
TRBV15 CATSFSRGFQETQYF
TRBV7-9 CASSSTHGLAGDYNEQFF
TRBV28 CASSLVGDTYEQYF
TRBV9 CASSSRDRDPFVYGYTF
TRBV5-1 CASSLAGGGELFF
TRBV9 CASSVEARWDNGYTF
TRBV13 CASSLGVKPYYGYTF
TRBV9 CASSAFPGELFF
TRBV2 CASSEWDREDGYTF
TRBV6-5 CASSSREAQYF
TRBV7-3 CASRQNSENEQFF
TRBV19 CAGTGENTF
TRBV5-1 CASHLTGSYEQYF
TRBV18 CASSPVGQEGEDTQYF
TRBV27 CASSRDYSTFSYEQYF
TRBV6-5 CASSSTGAYEQYF
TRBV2 CASVADSNQPQHF
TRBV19 CASSLDRAGQAFF
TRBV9 CASSSPDEVTIYF
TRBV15 CATSRDVSQETQYF
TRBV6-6 CASRARTGPYEKMFF
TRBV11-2 CASSLVAGTGQSPLHF
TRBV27 CASSFTGETQYF
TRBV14 CASSQSSYEQYF
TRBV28 CASYPSVEYTEAFF
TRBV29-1 CSVEDSRNTEAFF
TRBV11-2 CASSSGLGYEQYF
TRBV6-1 CASRDSMSNQPQHF
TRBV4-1 CASSQEAGINTEAFF
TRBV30 CAWSSESGELFF
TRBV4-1 CASSQAPGPGETQYF
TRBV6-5 CASSNNEQYF
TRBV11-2 CASSLVTGTVDPEAFF
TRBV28 CASSLVGGLGAPLNNEQFF